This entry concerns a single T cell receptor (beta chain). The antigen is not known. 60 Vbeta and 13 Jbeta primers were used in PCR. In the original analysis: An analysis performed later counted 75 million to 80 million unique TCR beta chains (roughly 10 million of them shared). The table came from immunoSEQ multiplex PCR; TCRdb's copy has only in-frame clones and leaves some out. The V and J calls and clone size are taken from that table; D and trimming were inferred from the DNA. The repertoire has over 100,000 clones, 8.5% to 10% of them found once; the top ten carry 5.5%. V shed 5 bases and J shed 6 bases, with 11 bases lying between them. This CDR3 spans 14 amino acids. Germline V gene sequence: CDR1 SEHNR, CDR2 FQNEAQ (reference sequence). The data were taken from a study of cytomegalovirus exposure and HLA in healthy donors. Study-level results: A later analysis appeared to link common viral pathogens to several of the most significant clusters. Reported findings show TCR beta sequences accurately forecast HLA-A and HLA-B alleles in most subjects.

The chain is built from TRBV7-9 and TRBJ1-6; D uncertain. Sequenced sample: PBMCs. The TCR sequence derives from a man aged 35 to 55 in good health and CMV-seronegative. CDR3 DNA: TGTGCCAGCAGCCAAGACGGACTTAATTCACCCCTCCACTTT. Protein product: CASSQDGLNSPLHF.